The next 4 T cell receptor beta chains were all read from a single sample in a study of shared clonotypes between healthy human individuals. Using immunoSEQ multiplex PCR, the repertoire was profiled, and TCRdb retains in-frame clones only, with some absent. The repertoire holds roughly 500,000 clones, with 70% to 80% as singletons. The sample comprised PBMCs. These receptors were obtained from a middle-aged woman in good health. Some clones in this sample may be carry-over from other donors' samples.

This sequence joins TRBV19 and TRBJ2-7, with 12 bases lining up with TRBD2. V dropped 3 bases and J dropped 6; count of bases not matched to a gene: 3. The CDR3 contains 14 residues. The V gene's germline CDR1 is LNHDA and CDR2 SQIVND (reference sequence). CDR3 sequence reads: CASSIRLAGVEQYF. In DNA form, the CDR3 reads TGTGCCAGTAGTATTAGACTAGCGGGAGTCGAGCAGTACTTC. The full variable domain, completed using reference TRBV19 and TRBJ2-7, is DGGITQSPKYLFRKEGQNVTLSCEQNLNHDAMYWYRQDPGQGLRLIYYSQIVNDFQKGDIAEGYSVSREKKESFPLTVTSAQKNPTAFYLCASSIRLAGVEQYFGPGTRLTVT.

The chain combines TRBV7-3 with TRBJ2-7; TRBD2 matches at 9 bases. The CDR3 consists of 18 residues. The V gene's germline CDR1 is SGHTA and CDR2 FQGTGA. V lost 1 base and J lost 0; bases outside the gene matches: 10. In DNA, the CDR3 is TGTGCCAGCAGCTTAAATAGACCGCGACTAGCGGCCTCCTACGAGCAGTACTTC. It is translated as CASSLNRPRLAASYEQYF.

This clone was detected only a few times. This chain links TRBV9 with TRBJ2-1; D possibly corresponds to TRBD2 (5 bases). From germline, CDR1 is SGDLS and CDR2 YYNGEE. The CDR3 has 15 amino acids. Trimming left V 0 bases short and J 3 bases short, with 10 bases between. The DNA of the CDR3 is TGTGCCAGCAGCGTAGCTGGAGACTACTACAATGAGCAGTTCTTC. It yields the protein CASSVAGDYYNEQFF.

This chain uses TRBV28 with TRBJ2-7; possibly TRBD2 for D (6 bases). The CDR3 extends over 13 amino acids. Germline CDR1 MDHEN, CDR2 SYDVKM. Between the trimmed V and J ends, which lost 6 bases and 3 bases, there was a span of 12 bases. CDR3 sequence (DNA): TGTGCCAGCAGCCCGGTGGAGGGCTACGAGCAGTACTTC. It is translated as CASSPVEGYEQYF.